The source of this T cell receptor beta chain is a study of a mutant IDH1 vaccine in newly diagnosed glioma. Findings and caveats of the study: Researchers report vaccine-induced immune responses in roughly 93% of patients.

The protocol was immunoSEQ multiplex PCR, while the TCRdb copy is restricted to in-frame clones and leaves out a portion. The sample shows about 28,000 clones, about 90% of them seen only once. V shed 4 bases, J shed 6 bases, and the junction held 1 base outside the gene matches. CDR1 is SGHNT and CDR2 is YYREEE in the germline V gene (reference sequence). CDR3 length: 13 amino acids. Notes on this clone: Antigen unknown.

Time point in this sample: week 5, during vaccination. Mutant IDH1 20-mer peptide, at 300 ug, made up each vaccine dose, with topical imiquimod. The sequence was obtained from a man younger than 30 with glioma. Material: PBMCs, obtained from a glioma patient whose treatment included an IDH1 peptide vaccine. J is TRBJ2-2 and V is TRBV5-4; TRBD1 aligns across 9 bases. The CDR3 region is CASSHRGPGELFF. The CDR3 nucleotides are TGTGCCAGCAGCCACAGGGGGCCCGGGGAGCTGTTTTTT.